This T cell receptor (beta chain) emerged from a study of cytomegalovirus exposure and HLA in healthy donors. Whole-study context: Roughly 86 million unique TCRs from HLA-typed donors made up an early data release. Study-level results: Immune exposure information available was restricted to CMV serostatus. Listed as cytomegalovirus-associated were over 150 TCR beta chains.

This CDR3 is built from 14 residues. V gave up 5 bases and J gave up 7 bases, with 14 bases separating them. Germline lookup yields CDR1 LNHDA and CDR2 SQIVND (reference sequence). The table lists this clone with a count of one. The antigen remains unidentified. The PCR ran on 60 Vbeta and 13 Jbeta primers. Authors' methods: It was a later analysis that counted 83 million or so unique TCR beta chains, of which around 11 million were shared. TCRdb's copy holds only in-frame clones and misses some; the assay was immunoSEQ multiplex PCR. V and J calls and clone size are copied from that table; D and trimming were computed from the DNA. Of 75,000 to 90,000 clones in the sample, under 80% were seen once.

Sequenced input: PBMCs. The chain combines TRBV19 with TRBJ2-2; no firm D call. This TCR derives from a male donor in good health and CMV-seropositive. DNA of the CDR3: TGTGCCAGTAGTCTCCTTCCTCCCGGCGGGGAGCTGTTTTTT. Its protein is CASSLLPPGGELFF.